One sample yielded the 5 T cell receptor beta chains listed below, sequenced in a study of post-analysis software for immune sequencing data. cDNA libraries of TCR beta carried unique molecular identifiers. Each CDR3 protein is one row after TCRdb ran MiXCR on the PCR reads. The sample has some 500,000 distinct CDR3 sequences; approximately 45% are singletons. Their antigens remain unidentified. Study observations and caveats: Among a few TRBV segments more frequent in patients than controls were TRBV5-6, TRBV5-1 and TRBV20-1.

The sequenced sample was blood. These TCRs come from a girl between 10 and 17 years old with multiple sclerosis.

This chain links TRBV12-3 or TRBV12-4 with TRBJ2-3; TRBD2 is a possible D gene (6 bases). Trimming removed 3 bases at V and 2 bases at J, with 15 bases between. The CDR3 loop spans 16 amino acids. The CDR3 here is CASSLAGRGNTDTQYF. The CDR3 coding sequence is TGTGCCAGCAGTTTGGCGGGGCGGGGAAACACAGATACGCAGTATTTT.

This rearrangement joins TRBV9 to TRBJ2-5, with 7 bases that match TRBD1. V lost 4 bases to trimming and J lost 1 base; unmatched junction nucleotides: 16. Germline V gene sequence: CDR1 SGDLS, CDR2 YYNGEE. The CDR3 is 18 amino acids. The DNA of the CDR3 is TGTGCCAGCAGCCCTGGGACAGCCTATTCGGCCGTCCAAGAGACCCAGTACTTC. This codes for CASSPGTAYSAVQETQYF.

This clonotype was seen a handful of times. The chain recombines TRBV20-1 with TRBJ1-2; TRBD1 aligns across 8 bases. The CDR3 runs 16 residues. With V trimmed by 5 bases and J by 0 bases, 11 bases remained unmatched. Germline CDR1 and CDR2: DFQATT and SNEGSKA (reference sequence). CDR3 nucleotide sequence: TGCAGTGCTTCTCAGGGGGCTCTACCCGCTAACTATGGCTACACCTTC. Protein: CSASQGALPANYGYTF.

The chain couples TRBV10-3 to TRBJ2-1, with D hard to call. The CDR3 runs to 11 residues. V dropped 2 bases and J dropped 7 bases, with 3 bases sitting between them. In germline, CDR1 is ENHRY, CDR2 SYGVKD. This CDR3 reads CAISEGNEQFF. CDR3 coding DNA: TGTGCCATCAGTGAGGGGAATGAGCAGTTCTTC.

Of note for this clonotype: A read error is possible here, since a much larger clone lies one base away. The chain uses TRBV7-2 and TRBJ2-3, with TRBD2 identical over 10 bases. V was clipped by 0 bases and J by 0 bases; unmatched bases: 0. This CDR3 has 16 amino acids. In germline, CDR1 is SGHTA, CDR2 FQGNSA. CDR3 coding DNA: TGTGCCAGCAGCTTAGCGACTAGCGGGAGCACAGATACGCAGTATTTT. Protein: CASSLATSGSTDTQYF.